Below are 15 T cell receptor beta chains sequenced from a single sample in a study of shared T cell receptors in the human thymus. This table comes from immunoSEQ multiplex PCR, and its TCRdb copy is limited to in-frame clones, with some not included. Of some 760,000 clones in the sample, approximately 85% were seen once. The data also belong to a second study, concerning human thymus T cells.

The sequenced material came from thymocytes. The receptors originated from a girl in the first two years of life with a congenital heart defect.

The chain carries TRBV18 and TRBJ2-5; 7 bases agree with TRBD1. Germline values: CDR1 KGHSH, CDR2 LQKENI. Trimming took 6 bases from V and 0 from J; bases not matched to a gene: 16. The CDR3 length is 18 residues. CDR3 bases: TGTGCCAGCTCGCCGACGAAAATGACAGGGCGGTACCAAGAGACCCAGTACTTC. It codes for CASSPTKMTGRYQETQYF.

This sequence joins TRBV5-8 and TRBJ1-3; D gene ambiguous. Germline V CDR1 and CDR2: SGHTS, YDEGEE. V shed 6 bases and J shed 4 bases, with 23 bases lying between them. The CDR3 consists of 17 residues. The CDR3 sequence: CASTKTRKKGAGNTIYF. In nucleotides, the CDR3 is TGTGCCAGCACCAAGACCAGGAAGAAAGGTGCCGGAAACACCATATATTTT.

This clone was picked up a small number of times. The chain is built from TRBV5-1 and TRBJ1-1; a weak D match, TRBD1 (5 bases). This CDR3 region has 15 residues. CDR1 SGHRS and CDR2 YFSETQ come from the germline V gene. With 0 bases removed from V and 1 base from J, the gap between germline ends came to 10 bases. The CDR3: CASSLEGSENTEAFF. DNA of the CDR3: TGCGCCAGCAGCTTGGAGGGGTCCGAGAACACTGAAGCTTTCTTT.

The J gene is TRBJ1-5, the V gene TRBV28, with D tentatively TRBD1 (5 bases). Germline CDR1 MDHEN, CDR2 SYDVKM. V was trimmed by 5 bases and J by 0 bases, leaving 14 bases between them. The CDR3 is made up of 16 amino acids. The chain's CDR3 is CASSLRAPYSNQPQHF. The CDR3 nucleotides read TGTGCCAGCAGTCTCAGGGCTCCCTATAGCAATCAGCCCCAGCATTTT.

V usage is TRBV4-3 and J usage is TRBJ1-4, with 9 positions matching TRBD1. The junction had 4 bases not matched to a gene; V was cut back by 5 bases and J by 6 bases. CDR3 length equals 14 residues. Per the germline V gene, CDR1 is LGHNA and CDR2 is YSLEER. This chain's CDR3 is CASSSRDRDEKLFF. CDR3 sequence (DNA): TGCGCCAGCAGCAGCCGGGACAGGGATGAAAAACTGTTTTTT.

This chain connects TRBV13 to TRBJ1-6, with D hard to call. CDR3 length: 16 residues. V was trimmed by 5 bases and J by 9 bases, leaving 20 bases between them. Germline loops: CDR1 PRHDT, CDR2 FYEKMQ (reference sequence). The CDR3 nucleotides are TGTGCCAGCAGCCGGGTGAGGAGCGGGCGTGGTTCACCCCTCCACTTT. Translation gives CASSRVRSGRGSPLHF.

The rearrangement joins TRBV6-5 to TRBJ2-5; D gene unclear. The germline V gene encodes CDR1 MNHEY and CDR2 SVGAGI. This CDR3 has 15 residues. Between the trimmed V and J ends, which lost 7 bases and 2 bases, there was a span of 17 bases. CDR3 loop: CASTFLFGGQETQYF. CDR3 nucleotides: TGTGCCAGCACCTTCCTCTTCGGCGGACAAGAGACCCAGTACTTC.

This clone was seen only a few times. The chain uses TRBV5-5 and TRBJ1-1; weak D call: TRBD1 (5 bases). Germline V CDR1 and CDR2: SGHKS, YYEKEE (reference sequence). Trimming took off 3 bases at V and 10 bases at J, with 25 bases between the two ends. The CDR3 loop spans 16 amino acids. The CDR3 nucleotides read TGTGCCAGCAGCTCCAATCCGGGAGACAGTCGGTGTGGAGCTTTCTTT. Residues: CASSSNPGDSRCGAFF.

This sequence joins TRBV1 and TRBJ2-3; whether TRBD2, the table's D call, matches the DNA was not checked. TRBV1 is a recognized pseudogene. The CDR3 totals 15 residues. The CDR3 bases are TGCACCAGCAGCCAGCGGGCGGGGGGGCCGGATACGCAGTATTTT. Encoded protein: CTSSQRAGGPDTQYF.

The chain couples TRBV9 to TRBJ2-1; tentatively, D is TRBD2 (6 bases). Trimming took 2 bases from V and 2 from J, leaving 14 bases between them. Germline V gene lookup returns CDR1 SGDLS and CDR2 YYNGEE. The CDR3 totals 16 residues. The CDR3 loop reads CASSVTSNGPYNEQFF. The CDR3 bases are TGTGCCAGCAGCGTTACTAGCAACGGCCCCTACAATGAGCAGTTCTTC.

Only one count was recorded for this clone. The J gene is TRBJ1-5, the V gene TRBV10-3, with 7 bases aligning to TRBD1. Germline V gene lookup returns CDR1 ENHRY and CDR2 SYGVKD. With 3 bases clipped from V and 6 bases from J, the junction kept 2 bases outside the gene matches. This CDR3 has 13 amino acids. CDR3 loop: CAISDGQVQPQHF. In nucleotides, the CDR3 is TGTGCCATCAGTGACGGACAGGTTCAGCCCCAGCATTTT.

The J gene is TRBJ1-5, the V gene TRBV19, with 7 bases matching TRBD1. V shed 3 bases, J shed 0 bases, and the junction held 5 bases outside the gene matches. Germline loops: CDR1 LNHDA, CDR2 SQIVND (reference sequence). CDR3 length equals 16 residues. CDR3: CASSMGQRYSNQPQHF. CDR3 DNA: TGTGCCAGTAGTATGGGACAGCGGTATAGCAATCAGCCCCAGCATTTT.

The chain recombines TRBV5-8 with TRBJ1-1; 7 bases agree with TRBD1. This CDR3 comprises 16 residues. The germline V gene has CDR1 SGHTS and CDR2 YDEGEE. V lost 2 bases to trimming and J lost 7 bases; unmatched junction nucleotides: 14. The CDR3 sequence is CASSLRRGPGLYEAFF. The CDR3 nucleotides are TGTGCCAGCAGCTTACGTAGGGGGCCAGGGCTTTATGAAGCTTTCTTT.

This sequence joins TRBV7-9 and TRBJ2-6; 9 bases map to TRBD1. Germline V gene sequence: CDR1 SEHNR, CDR2 FQNEAQ (reference sequence). The J segment lost 1 base and the V segment lost 2 bases, leaving 3 bases of the junction unmatched. This CDR3 contains 17 residues. The CDR3 DNA follows: TGTGCCAGCAGCTTATCGGACAGGGGTTCTGGGGCCAACGTCCTGACTTTC. This sequence encodes CASSLSDRGSGANVLTF. The full variable domain, completed using reference TRBV7-9 and TRBJ2-6, is DTGVSQNPRHKITKRGQNVTFRCDPISEHNRLYWYRQTLGQGPEFLTYFQNEAQLEKSRLLSDRFSAERPKGSFSTLEIQRTEQGDSAMYLCASSLSDRGSGANVLTFGAGSRLTVL.

The V call is TRBV4-1, the J call TRBJ2-2; no reliable D call. This CDR3 contains 17 residues. V lost 0 bases and J 1 base, leaving 12 bases between the germline ends. Germline V gene sequence: CDR1 MGHRA, CDR2 YSYEKL. The CDR3 loop is CASSQDTGPGNTGELFF. CDR3 coding DNA: TGCGCCAGCAGCCAAGATACTGGCCCAGGGAACACCGGGGAGCTGTTTTTT.